This T cell receptor beta chain was captured by sequencing in a study of T cell changes during pregnancy in multiple sclerosis. J was trimmed by 5 bases and V by 2 bases; bases with no gene match: 11. The CDR3 spans 15 residues. The germline gives CDR1 GTSNPN, CDR2 SVGIG (reference sequence). Only in-frame clones appear in the TCRdb table, and some are missing; sequencing was by immunoSEQ multiplex PCR. This sample carries 95,000 to 110,000 clones, 92% of them seen once, and the ten largest clones take around 0.8%. This specimen consisted of peripheral blood, obtained in the third trimester of pregnancy. The clonotype originates from a female donor in good health, enrolled as a control in a pregnancy study. The chain employs TRBV30 and TRBJ1-1; 7 bases line up with TRBD1. CDR3 DNA: TGTGCCTGGAGTCTCGTTGGGACAGTGAGTACTGAAGCTTTCTTT. Translation gives CAWSLVGTVSTEAFF. Filled out from reference TRBV30 and TRBJ1-1, the complete variable domain reads SQTIHQWPATLVQPVGSPLSLECTVEGTSNPNLYWYRQAAGRGLQLLFYSVGIGQISSEVPQNLSASRPQDRQFILSSKKLLLSDSGFYLCAWSLVGTVSTEAFFGQGTRLTVV.